Presented here are 15 T cell receptor beta chains from one specimen sequenced in a study of blood T cell repertoires in COVID-19. Here immunoSEQ multiplex PCR was the method, and the copy in TCRdb shows in-frame clones only, minus some. Among approximately 260,000 clones, approximately 90% were seen once, and the ten largest hold 3.5% to 4.5%. Sequencing was done on a sample of peripheral blood. All receptors come from a woman aged 40-49 years with acute or convalescent COVID-19.

The chain recombines TRBV4-2 with TRBJ1-2; D gene uncertain. CDR3 length: 13 residues. Trimming removed 1 base from V and 5 bases from J, with 8 bases in between. Germline lookup yields CDR1 LGHNA and CDR2 YNFKEQ. CDR3 sequence reads: CASSQVPSYGYTF. CDR3 DNA sequence: TGTGCCAGCAGCCAAGTTCCGTCTTATGGCTACACCTTC.

The chain couples TRBV30 to TRBJ2-2; 9 nucleotides match TRBD1. This CDR3 contains 16 residues. V lost 2 bases to trimming and J lost 3 bases; unmatched junction nucleotides: 7. In germline, CDR1 is GTSNPN, CDR2 SVGIG (reference sequence). The CDR3: CAWSIPGQGDTGELFF. Written as DNA, the CDR3 is TGTGCCTGGAGTATACCGGGACAGGGCGACACCGGGGAGCTGTTTTTT.

The chain combines TRBV19 with TRBJ2-7, with 7 nucleotides matching TRBD1. CDR3 length: 13 residues. Germline values: CDR1 LNHDA, CDR2 SQIVND (reference sequence). V was clipped by 4 bases and J by 7 bases; unmatched bases: 7. The CDR3 sequence: CASSKTGAREQYV. The CDR3 DNA sequence: TGTGCCAGTAGTAAAACAGGGGCTCGGGAGCAGTACGTC.

This chain's CDR3 is CASSSNRGNQPQHF. The CDR3 DNA is TGTGCCAGTAGTTCCAACAGGGGGAATCAGCCCCAGCATTTT. This rearrangement joins TRBV19 to TRBJ1-5, with 8 bases aligning to TRBD1. After removal of 5 bases from V and 4 bases from J, the junction contained 4 bases not matched to a gene. Germline loops: CDR1 LNHDA, CDR2 SQIVND (reference sequence). The CDR3 length is 14 residues.

V is TRBV6-6 and J is TRBJ2-3; D remains ambiguous. The ends were cut back, 5 bases at V and 3 bases at J, with 12 bases in the middle. CDR1 and CDR2 from the germline V gene are MNHNY and SVGAGI (reference sequence). The CDR3 is 14 residues long. In nucleotides, the CDR3 is TGTGCCAGCAGTCCCCCCCGCGTGACAGATACGCAGTATTTT. Its translation is CASSPPRVTDTQYF.

V usage is TRBV24-1 and J usage is TRBJ1-5; 8 nucleotides match TRBD1. V shed 8 bases, J shed 9 bases, and the junction held 14 bases outside the gene matches. This CDR3 has 15 residues. Per germline, CDR1 KGHDR and CDR2 SFDVKD. CDR3 residues: CATIDRGRLAWPQHF. For the CDR3, the DNA is TGTGCCACCATTGACAGGGGAAGATTAGCTTGGCCCCAGCATTTT.

The chain recombines TRBV10-2 with TRBJ1-1, with D unresolved. The CDR3 sequence is 15 residues long. Germline CDR1 reads WSHSY; CDR2 reads SAAADI. V lost 0 bases to trimming and J lost 2 bases, with 10 bases between them. The CDR3 nucleotides read TGCGCCAGCAGTGAGTCCCCCACAGCTAACACTGAAGCTTTCTTT. This gives the protein CASSESPTANTEAFF.

The rearrangement links TRBV3-1 (or the pseudogene TRBV3-2) to TRBJ1-2; D might be TRBD1 (5 bases). This CDR3 comprises 15 residues. Looked up from germline, CDR1 is LGHDT and CDR2 is YNNKEL (reference sequence). The V end lost 4 bases, the J end lost 1 base, and 13 bases lay between the germline ends. In DNA, the CDR3 is TGTGCCAGCAGCCCTTTGACAGACTTTAACTATGGCTACACCTTC. Its protein is CASSPLTDFNYGYTF.

The genes are TRBV6-5 and TRBJ1-2; D may be TRBD1 (5 bases). The germline V and J ends were trimmed by 5 bases and 6 bases, with 16 bases remaining between them. The V gene's germline CDR1 is MNHEY and CDR2 SVGAGI. The CDR3 runs to 14 residues. The CDR3 here is CASSRQSAANGYTF. CDR3 bases: TGTGCCAGCAGTCGACAGTCGGCGGCAAATGGCTACACCTTC.

V and J are TRBV30 and TRBJ1-2; D perhaps matches TRBD1 (6 bases). CDR1 and CDR2 (germline): GTSNPN, SVGIG (reference sequence). The germline V and J ends were trimmed by 0 bases and 8 bases, with 7 bases remaining between them. The CDR3 totals 11 residues. The CDR3 spells CAWSVQGGYTF. The CDR3 coding sequence is TGTGCCTGGAGTGTACAGGGAGGCTACACCTTC.

The chain has TRBV5-4 and TRBJ2-1; 8 bases line up with TRBD2. CDR3 length equals 18 residues. J gave up 4 bases and V 4 bases, and 16 bases lay outside the gene matches. Germline CDR1 and CDR2: SGHNT and YYREEE (reference sequence). CDR3 nucleotides: TGTGCCAGCAGCCCTCCTTCCCAGCGGGGGAGATCTTACAATGAGCAGTTCTTC. It encodes CASSPPSQRGRSYNEQFF.

The rearrangement links TRBV4-1 to TRBJ1-1; D not resolved. Trimming removed 3 bases at V and 2 bases at J, with 13 bases between. This CDR3 is built from 15 residues. Germline V gene data show CDR1 as MGHRA and CDR2 as YSYEKL. CDR3 sequence reads: CASSHATNRNTEAFF. The CDR3 nucleotides are TGCGCCAGCAGCCACGCGACAAACCGCAACACTGAAGCTTTCTTT.

The gene calls are TRBV18 and TRBJ1-3; D may be TRBD1 (6 bases). The ends were cut back, 0 bases at V and 0 bases at J, with 9 bases in the middle. This CDR3 contains 16 residues. Germline CDR1 and CDR2: KGHSH and LQKENI. CDR3 coding DNA: TGTGCCAGCTCACCACCGGACAGCCTCTCTGGAAACACCATATATTTT. This codes for CASSPPDSLSGNTIYF.

The chain has TRBV5-1 and TRBJ2-5; a weak D match, TRBD2 (6 bases). Trimming took 6 bases from V and 4 from J, leaving 22 bases between them. The germline gives CDR1 SGHRS, CDR2 YFSETQ. The CDR3 has 16 amino acids. The CDR3 reads CASNKAGLGPTETQYF. In DNA, the CDR3 is TGCGCCAGCAACAAGGCGGGGTTGGGGCCCACAGAGACCCAGTACTTC.

The gene calls are TRBV5-1 and TRBJ2-1; TRBD2 agrees at 10 bases. CDR3 size: 16 residues. Germline-derived CDR1 and CDR2 are SGHRS and YFSETQ. V lost 4 bases, J lost 4 bases, and 8 bases stayed unmatched. Here the CDR3 reads CASSPAGLASYNEQFF. Here the CDR3 DNA reads TGCGCCAGCAGCCCAGCGGGACTAGCGTCATACAATGAGCAGTTCTTC.